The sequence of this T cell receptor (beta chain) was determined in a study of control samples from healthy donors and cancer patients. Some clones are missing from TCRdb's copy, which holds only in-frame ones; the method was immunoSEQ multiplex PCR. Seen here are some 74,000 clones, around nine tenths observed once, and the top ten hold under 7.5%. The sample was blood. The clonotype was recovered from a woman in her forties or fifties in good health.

CDR3 nucleotides: TGTGCCAGCAGGCCCCGACAGGTCCTTGACTATGGCTACACCTTC. Protein sequence: CASRPRQVLDYGYTF. The chain carries TRBV2 and TRBJ1-2; a possible D gene is TRBD1 (6 bases). The CDR3 extends over 15 amino acids. V lost 6 bases and J lost 3, with 17 bases in between. Germline CDR1 is SNHLY and CDR2 is FYNNEI.